These T cell receptor beta chains were read from a single sample in a study of cytomegalovirus exposure and HLA in healthy donors. Sequencing used immunoSEQ multiplex PCR; TCRdb keeps in-frame clones, though not all of them. The top ten hold under 3% of the sample, which has over 110,000 clones, less than 90% seen once. The source material was PBMCs. The receptors originated from a man in his late teens or twenties in good health and CMV-seronegative. CDR3s include the opening cysteine and the closing phenylalanine or tryptophan. D genes are given only for firm matches. Part of the rows lack a size; the others show once, few, many or a class for expanded clones.

few	TRBV7-8	NA	TRBJ1-6	CASSLAVESNSPLHF	TGTGCCAGCAGCTTAGCGGTTGAGAGCAATTCACCCCTCCACTTT
NA	TRBV7-9	TRBD1	TRBJ1-6	CASSLSGTGDSPLHF	TGTGCCAGCAGCTTATCGGGCACAGGGGATTCACCCCTCCACTTT
once	TRBV4-1	TRBD1	TRBJ2-3	CASSLRPDRYTDTQYF	TGCGCCAGCAGCCTCCGACCGGACAGGTACACAGATACGCAGTATTTT
once	TRBV27	NA	TRBJ2-2	CASSFLNPTGIKDTGELFF	TGTGCCAGCAGTTTCCTCAACCCTACAGGGATAAAGGACACCGGGGAGCTGTTTTTT
NA	TRBV13	TRBD2	TRBJ2-1	CASSSRGRPYNEQFF	TGTGCCAGCAGCTCGCGCGGGAGGCCCTACAATGAGCAGTTCTTC
NA	TRBV2	TRBD1	TRBJ2-1	CASSVFGTGTNEQFF	TGTGCCAGCAGTGTCTTCGGGACAGGAACCAATGAGCAGTTCTTC
once	TRBV6-6	NA	TRBJ2-7	CASNLPDRPAYEQYF	TGTGCCAGCAACCTACCCGACAGGCCTGCCTACGAGCAGTACTTC
NA	TRBV6-5	NA	TRBJ2-7	CASGSRNDEQYF	TGTGCCAGCGGGAGCCGAAACGACGAGCAGTACTTC
NA	TRBV14	NA	TRBJ2-5	CASSRQTSTTQYF	TGTGCCAGCAGCCGTCAGACATCTACGACCCAGTACTTC
NA	TRBV29-1	NA	TRBJ2-3	CSGLIRQGTDTQYF	TGCAGCGGTCTAATACGACAGGGCACAGATACGCAGTATTTT
NA	TRBV5-1	NA	TRBJ1-1	CASSTTGNTEAFF	TGCGCCAGCAGCACCACAGGGAACACTGAAGCTTTCTTT
NA	TRBV18	NA	TRBJ2-2	CASSPGLGGELFF	TGTGCCAGCTCACCGGGCCTCGGCGGGGAGCTGTTTTTT
once	TRBV10-1	TRBD2	TRBJ2-3	CATPEAGVGKADTQYF	TGCGCCACCCCTGAGGCGGGAGTAGGGAAGGCAGATACGCAGTATTTT
NA	TRBV7-2	NA	TRBJ2-1	CASSSREKQFF	TGTGCCAGCAGCTCTCGGGAGAAGCAGTTCTTC
NA	TRBV27	TRBD1	TRBJ1-1	CASSLGARGVGTEAFF	TGTGCCAGCAGTTTAGGCGCCAGGGGGGTAGGAACTGAAGCTTTCTTT
NA	TRBV6-5	TRBD2	TRBJ2-3	CASSNRLAGADTQYF	TGTGCCAGCAGTAACCGACTAGCGGGAGCAGATACGCAGTATTTT
NA	TRBV27	TRBD1	TRBJ1-2	CASSRTGGASGYTF	TGTGCCAGCAGTAGGACAGGGGGCGCATCTGGCTACACCTTC
NA	TRBV4-2	NA	TRBJ1-5	CASSQKAEGVNQPQHF	TGTGCCAGCAGCCAAAAGGCTGAGGGGGTGAATCAGCCCCAGCATTTT
NA	TRBV10-1	NA	TRBJ1-1	CASSESAAQNTEAFF	TGCGCCAGCAGTGAATCTGCGGCACAGAACACTGAAGCTTTCTTT
NA	TRBV7-9	NA	TRBJ2-1	CASSLVGVQVEAQFF	TGTGCCAGCAGCTTAGTGGGTGTACAGGTGGAAGCGCAGTTCTTC
NA	TRBV5-6	TRBD1	TRBJ1-1	CASSSNRGDTEAFF	TGTGCCAGCAGCTCCAACAGGGGCGACACTGAAGCTTTCTTT
once	TRBV7-2	TRBD2	TRBJ2-7	CASSFSGGASEQYF	TGTGCCAGCAGCTTTAGCGGGGGGGCGTCCGAGCAGTACTTC
NA	TRBV7-9	TRBD1	TRBJ2-7	CASSLGAGTGSNEQYF	TGTGCCAGCAGCTTAGGTGCTGGGACAGGGTCGAACGAGCAGTACTTC
NA	TRBV4-2	NA	TRBJ2-2	CASSQDQGYPGELFF	TGTGCCAGCAGCCAAGATCAGGGTTACCCCGGGGAGCTGTTTTTT
NA	TRBV5-1	TRBD1	TRBJ2-5	CASSTGTGVETQYF	TGCGCCAGCAGCACCGGGACAGGGGTAGAGACCCAGTACTTC
once	TRBV30	NA	TRBJ2-7	CAWSVSGSYEQYF	TGTGCCTGGAGTGTAAGCGGGTCCTACGAGCAGTACTTC
NA	TRBV30	NA	TRBJ2-7	CAWSAPGYPYEQYF	TGTGCCTGGAGTGCCCCAGGGTACCCCTACGAGCAGTACTTC
NA	TRBV7-2	NA	TRBJ2-3	CASSLAQRDTQYF	TGTGCCAGCAGCTTAGCCCAGCGGGATACGCAGTATTTT
NA	TRBV19	NA	TRBJ2-2	CASRKLPPGVRTGELFF	TGTGCCAGTAGAAAGTTACCGCCCGGGGTGAGGACCGGGGAGCTGTTTTTT
NA	TRBV30	TRBD1	TRBJ1-3	CAWSLQGTSGNTIYF	TGTGCCTGGAGCCTACAGGGGACCTCTGGAAACACCATATATTTT